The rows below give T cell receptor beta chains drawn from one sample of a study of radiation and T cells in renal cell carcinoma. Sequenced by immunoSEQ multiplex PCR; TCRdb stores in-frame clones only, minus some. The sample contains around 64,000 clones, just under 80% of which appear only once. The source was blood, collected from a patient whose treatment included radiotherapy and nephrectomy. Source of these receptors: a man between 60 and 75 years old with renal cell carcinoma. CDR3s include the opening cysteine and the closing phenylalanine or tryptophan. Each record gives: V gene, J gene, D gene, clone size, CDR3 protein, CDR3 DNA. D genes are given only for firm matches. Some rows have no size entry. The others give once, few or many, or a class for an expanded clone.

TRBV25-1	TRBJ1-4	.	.	CASTGAGDLNEKLFF	TGTGCCAGCACAGGGGCAGGAGATCTTAATGAAAAACTGTTTTTT
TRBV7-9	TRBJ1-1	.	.	CASSLSGFGFPEAFF	TGTGCCAGCAGCTTATCGGGATTTGGGTTCCCTGAAGCTTTCTTT
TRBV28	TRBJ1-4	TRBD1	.	CASSFLGTGRKLFF	TGTGCCAGCAGTTTTCTGGGGACAGGGAGAAAACTGTTTTTT
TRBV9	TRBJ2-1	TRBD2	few	CASSGVSTSGVINEQFF	TGTGCCAGCAGCGGAGTCTCGACTAGCGGGGTAATAAATGAGCAGTTCTTC
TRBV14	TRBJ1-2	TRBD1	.	CKTGGRAYGYTF	TGTAAAACAGGGGGGCGGGCCTATGGCTACACCTTC
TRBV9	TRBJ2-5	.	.	CASSVGLLQETQYF	TGTGCCAGCAGCGTAGGGCTACTGCAAGAGACCCAGTACTTC
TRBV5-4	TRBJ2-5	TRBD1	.	CASFGQGASISFQETQYF	TGTGCCAGCTTTGGGCAGGGGGCCTCAATTTCTTTCCAAGAGACCCAGTACTTC
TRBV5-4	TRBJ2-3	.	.	CASSLGGAFTDTQYF	TGTGCCAGCAGCTTAGGAGGGGCCTTCACAGATACGCAGTATTTT
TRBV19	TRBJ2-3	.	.	CASSMGTSTDTQYF	TGTGCCAGTAGTATGGGGACTAGCACAGATACGCAGTATTTT
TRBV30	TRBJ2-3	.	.	CAWSVGVSTDTQYF	TGTGCCTGGAGTGTAGGGGTGAGCACAGATACGCAGTATTTT
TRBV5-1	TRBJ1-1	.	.	CASSLEWAGEDEAFF	TGCGCCAGCAGCTTGGAGTGGGCAGGAGAAGATGAAGCTTTCTTT
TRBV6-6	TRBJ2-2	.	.	CASASGLRTGELFF	TGTGCCAGCGCCTCGGGACTCCGCACCGGGGAGCTGTTTTTT
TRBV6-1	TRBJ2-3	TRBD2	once	CASLTSGAYTDTQYF	TGTGCCAGTCTTACTAGCGGGGCTTACACAGATACGCAGTATTTT
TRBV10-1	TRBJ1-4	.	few	CASSEGRRGANEKLFF	TGCGCCAGCAGTGAGGGCAGGAGAGGGGCAAATGAAAAACTGTTTTTT
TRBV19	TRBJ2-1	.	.	CASSPPGLRYNEQFF	TGTGCCAGTAGTCCCCCCGGCCTCCGCTACAATGAGCAGTTCTTC
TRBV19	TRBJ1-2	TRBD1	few	CASSMWTGYGYTF	TGTGCCAGTAGTATGTGGACAGGGTATGGCTACACCTTC
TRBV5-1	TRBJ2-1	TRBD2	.	CASSFSREGSDEQFF	TGCGCCAGCAGCTTTAGTCGGGAGGGCTCAGATGAGCAGTTCTTC
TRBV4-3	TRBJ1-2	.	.	CASSQEAEGLDYGYTF	TGCGCCAGCAGCCAAGAGGCCGAGGGGCTAGACTATGGCTACACCTTC
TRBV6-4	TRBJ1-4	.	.	CASTESGEAEKLFF	TGTGCCAGCACCGAATCCGGGGAGGCTGAAAAACTGTTTTTT
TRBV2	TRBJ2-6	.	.	CASRADRTGANVLTF	TGTGCCAGCAGGGCCGACAGAACTGGGGCCAACGTCCTGACTTTC
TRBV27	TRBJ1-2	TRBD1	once	CASSFRDRGQANYGYTF	TGTGCCAGCAGTTTCCGGGACAGGGGGCAGGCTAACTATGGCTACACCTTC
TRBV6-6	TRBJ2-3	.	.	CASSHPTRDTQYF	TGTGCCAGCAGCCACCCCACCAGAGATACGCAGTATTTT
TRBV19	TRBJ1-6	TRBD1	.	CASSIVRTGDYSPLHF	TGTGCCAGTAGTATAGTTCGGACAGGGGATTATTCACCCCTCCACTTT
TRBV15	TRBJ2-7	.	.	CATSRGAGLSEQYF	TGTGCCACCAGCAGAGGGGCAGGTTTAAGCGAGCAGTACTTC
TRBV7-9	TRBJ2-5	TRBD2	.	CASSTRTSGRASETQYF	TGTGCCAGCAGCACCCGGACTAGCGGGAGGGCCTCGGAGACCCAGTACTTC
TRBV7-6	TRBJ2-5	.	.	CASSLSSVLETQYF	TGTGCCAGCAGCTTAAGCTCGGTCCTGGAGACCCAGTACTTC
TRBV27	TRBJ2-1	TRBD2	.	CASSPRLAGASSSYNEQFF	TGTGCCAGCAGTCCCCGACTAGCGGGGGCGTCCAGCTCCTACAATGAGCAGTTCTTC
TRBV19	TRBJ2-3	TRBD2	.	CASSTESLAGAGNTQYF	TGTGCCAGTAGTACCGAGTCGCTAGCGGGAGCTGGTAATACGCAGTATTTT
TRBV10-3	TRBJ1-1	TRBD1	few	CATRDRTNTEAFF	TGTGCCACCAGGGACAGGACGAACACTGAAGCTTTCTTT
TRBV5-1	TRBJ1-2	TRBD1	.	CASRLGQGSYGYTF	TGCGCCAGCAGATTAGGACAGGGGAGTTATGGCTACACCTTC
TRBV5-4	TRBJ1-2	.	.	CASSRTDLGYTF	TGTGCCAGCAGCAGAACAGACCTTGGCTACACCTTC
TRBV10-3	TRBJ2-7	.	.	CAISLGQPSYEQYF	TGTGCCATCAGTCTAGGACAGCCCTCCTACGAGCAGTACTTC
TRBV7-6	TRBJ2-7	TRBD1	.	CASSLFGTGEGEQYF	TGTGCCAGCAGCTTATTCGGGACAGGGGAGGGCGAGCAGTACTTC
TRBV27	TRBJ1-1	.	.	CASSEAGADTEAFF	TGTGCCAGCAGTGAAGCCGGGGCGGACACTGAAGCTTTCTTT
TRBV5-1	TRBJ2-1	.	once	CASSTDTQLNNEQFF	TGCGCCAGCAGCACCGACACTCAGCTTAACAATGAGCAGTTCTTC
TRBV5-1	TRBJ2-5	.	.	CASSGTGREGETQYF	TGCGCCAGCAGCGGAACAGGGAGGGAGGGTGAGACCCAGTACTTC
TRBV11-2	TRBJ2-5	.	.	CASRSDPETQYF	TGTGCCAGCAGGAGCGATCCAGAGACCCAGTACTTC
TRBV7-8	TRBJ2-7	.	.	CASSLNRINPYEQYF	TGTGCCAGCAGCTTGAACAGAATCAACCCCTACGAGCAGTACTTC
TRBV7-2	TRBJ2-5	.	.	CASSLGLVAKTQYF	TGTGCCAGCAGCTTAGGGTTAGTAGCTAAGACCCAGTACTTC
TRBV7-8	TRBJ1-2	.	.	CASSSLVGGDGYTF	TGTGCCAGCAGCTCCCTCGTCGGGGGGGATGGCTACACCTTC
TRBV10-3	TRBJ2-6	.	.	CAISERQGLSSLSGANVLTF	TGTGCCATCAGTGAGAGACAGGGACTTTCTTCATTATCTGGGGCCAACGTCCTGACTTTC